The clone carrying this TCR beta chain has at least ten counts. These data are taken from a study of early T cells in non-severe SARS-CoV-2 infection. CDR1 ENHRY and CDR2 SYGVKD come from the germline V gene. The CDR3 sequence is 18 residues long. V lost 2 bases and J lost 2; bases outside the gene matches: 5. Individual cDNA molecules were tagged with unique molecular identifiers, the study reported. TCRdb passed the 5' RACE reads through MiXCR, listing each CDR3 protein once. The data contain tens of thousands of distinct CDR3 sequences, more than 5% of them singletons. This TCR came from an adult who was a healthcare worker with PCR-confirmed SARS-CoV-2 infection or an uninfected control (not recorded which). This chain uses TRBV10-3 with TRBJ2-2; 13 bases match TRBD2. Material for sequencing was whole blood. DNA for the CDR3: TGTGCCATCAGTGAGGGACTAGCGGGAGTGGGAAACACCGGGGAGCTGTTTTTT. Translation gives CAISEGLAGVGNTGELFF.